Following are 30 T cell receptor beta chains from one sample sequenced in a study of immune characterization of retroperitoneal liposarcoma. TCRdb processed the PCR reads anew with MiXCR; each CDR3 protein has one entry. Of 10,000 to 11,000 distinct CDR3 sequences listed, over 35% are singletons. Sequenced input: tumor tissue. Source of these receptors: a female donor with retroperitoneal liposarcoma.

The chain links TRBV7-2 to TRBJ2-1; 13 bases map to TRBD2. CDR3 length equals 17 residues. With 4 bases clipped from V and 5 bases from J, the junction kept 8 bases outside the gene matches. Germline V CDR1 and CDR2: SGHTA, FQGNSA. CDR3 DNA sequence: TGTGCCAGCAGCTCCCGAACCGGGACTAGCGGGAACAATGAGCAGTTCTTC. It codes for CASSSRTGTSGNNEQFF.

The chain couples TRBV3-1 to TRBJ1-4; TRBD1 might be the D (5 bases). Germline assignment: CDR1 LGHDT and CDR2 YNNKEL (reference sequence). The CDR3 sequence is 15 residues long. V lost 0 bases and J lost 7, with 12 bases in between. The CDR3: CASSQEMGGGEKLFF. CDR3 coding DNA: TGTGCCAGCAGCCAAGAAATGGGGGGAGGTGAAAAACTGTTTTTT.

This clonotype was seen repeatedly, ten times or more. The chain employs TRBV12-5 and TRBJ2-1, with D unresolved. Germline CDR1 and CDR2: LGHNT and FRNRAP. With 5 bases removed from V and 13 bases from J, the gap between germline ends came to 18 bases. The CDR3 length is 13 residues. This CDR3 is CASGPSRQETQFF. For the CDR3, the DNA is TGTGCTAGTGGTCCCTCACGCCAAGAGACCCAGTTCTTC.

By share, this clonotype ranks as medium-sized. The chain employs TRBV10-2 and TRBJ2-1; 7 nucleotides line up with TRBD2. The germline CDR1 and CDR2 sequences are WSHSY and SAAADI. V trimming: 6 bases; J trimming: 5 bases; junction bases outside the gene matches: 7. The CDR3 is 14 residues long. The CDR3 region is CASRPRGDDNEQFF. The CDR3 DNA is TGCGCCAGCAGACCACGGGGGGATGACAATGAGCAGTTCTTC.

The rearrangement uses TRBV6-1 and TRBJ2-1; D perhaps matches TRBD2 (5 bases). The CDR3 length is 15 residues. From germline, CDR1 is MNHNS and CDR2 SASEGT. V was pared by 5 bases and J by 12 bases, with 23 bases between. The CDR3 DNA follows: TGTGCCAGCAGTTTAAATCTTGGACGGGGAATTGGGCAGTTCTTC. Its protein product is CASSLNLGRGIGQFF.

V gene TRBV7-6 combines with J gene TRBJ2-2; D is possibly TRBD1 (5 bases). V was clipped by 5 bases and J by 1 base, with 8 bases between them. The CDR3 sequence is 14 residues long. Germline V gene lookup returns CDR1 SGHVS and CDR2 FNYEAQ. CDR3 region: CASSKTGNTGELFF. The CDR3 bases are TGTGCCAGCAGCAAAACAGGGAACACCGGGGAGCTGTTTTTT.

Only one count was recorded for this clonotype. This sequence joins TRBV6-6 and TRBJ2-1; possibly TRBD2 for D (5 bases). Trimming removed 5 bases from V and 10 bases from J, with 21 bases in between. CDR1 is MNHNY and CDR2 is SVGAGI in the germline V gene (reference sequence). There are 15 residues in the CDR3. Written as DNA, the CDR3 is TGTGCCAGCAGTGAGTGGACGAGGGATGCCTACGAGCAGTTCTTC. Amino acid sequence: CASSEWTRDAYEQFF.

CDR3 sequence (DNA): TGTGCCAGCAGGGGCCCGGGACAGAACTTCGCTGAAGCTTTCTTT. Translated: CASRGPGQNFAEAFF. The rearrangement uses TRBV6-5 and TRBJ1-1, with 7 bases fitting TRBD1. V was clipped by 6 bases and J by 6 bases; unmatched bases: 13. Germline loops: CDR1 MNHEY, CDR2 SVGAGI. The CDR3 is 15 residues long.

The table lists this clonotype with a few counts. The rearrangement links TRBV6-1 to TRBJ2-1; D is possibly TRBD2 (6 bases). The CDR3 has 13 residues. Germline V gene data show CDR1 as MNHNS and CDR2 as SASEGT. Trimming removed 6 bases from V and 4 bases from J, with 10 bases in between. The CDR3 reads CASSRREYNEQFF. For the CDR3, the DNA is TGTGCCAGCAGCCGGAGGGAGTACAATGAGCAGTTCTTC.

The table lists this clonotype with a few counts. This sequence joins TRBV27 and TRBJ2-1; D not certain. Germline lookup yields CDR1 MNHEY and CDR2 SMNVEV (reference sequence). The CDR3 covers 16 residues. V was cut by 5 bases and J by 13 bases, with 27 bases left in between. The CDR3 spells CASSPRTTSQQETQFF. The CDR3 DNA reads TGTGCCAGCAGTCCCCGAACGACTTCGCAACAAGAGACCCAGTTCTTC.

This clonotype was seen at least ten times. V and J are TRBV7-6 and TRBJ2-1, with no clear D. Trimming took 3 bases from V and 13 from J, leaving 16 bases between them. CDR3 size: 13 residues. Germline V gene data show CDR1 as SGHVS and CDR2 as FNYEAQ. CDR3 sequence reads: CASSFVQQETQFF. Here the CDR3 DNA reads TGTGCCAGCAGCTTCGTGCAGCAAGAGACCCAGTTCTTC.

For the CDR3, the DNA is TGTGCCAGCCGCCCGACTAGCGGGAGTGATGAGCAGTACTTC. The encoded protein is CASRPTSGSDEQYF. The chain joins TRBV7-2 to TRBJ2-5, with 12 bases matching TRBD2. CDR3 length: 14 amino acids. Germline CDR1 is SGHTA and CDR2 is FQGNSA. Germline trimming cut 8 bases from V and 11 bases from J; bases unmatched to any gene: 12. Combining the CDR3 with reference TRBV7-2 and TRBJ2-5 gives the whole variable domain GAGVSQSPSNKVTEKGKDVELRCDPISGHTALYWYRQSLGQGLEFLIYFQGNSAPDKSGLPSDRFSAERTGGSVSTLTIQRTQQEDSAVYLCASRPTSGSDEQYFGPGTRLLVL.

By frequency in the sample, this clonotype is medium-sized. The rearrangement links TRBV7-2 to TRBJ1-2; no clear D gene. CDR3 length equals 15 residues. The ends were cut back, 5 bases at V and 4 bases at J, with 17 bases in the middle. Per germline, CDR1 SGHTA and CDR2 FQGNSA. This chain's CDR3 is CASSPDFRGGYGYTF. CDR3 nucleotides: TGTGCCAGCAGCCCGGATTTTCGGGGAGGCTATGGCTACACCTTC.

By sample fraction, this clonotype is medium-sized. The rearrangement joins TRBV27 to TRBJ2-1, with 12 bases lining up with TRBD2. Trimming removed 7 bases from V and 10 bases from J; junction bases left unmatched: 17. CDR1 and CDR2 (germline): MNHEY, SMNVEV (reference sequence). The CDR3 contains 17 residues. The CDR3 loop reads CASTQTGLAGKSYEQFF. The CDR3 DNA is TGTGCCAGCACCCAAACTGGACTAGCGGGGAAAAGTTACGAGCAGTTCTTC.

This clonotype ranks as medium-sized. The CDR3 nucleotides are TGTGCCAGCAGCTTGGACAACTACAATGAGCAGTACTTC. Residues: CASSLDNYNEQYF. The gene calls are TRBV7-2 and TRBJ2-1; D is perhaps TRBD1 (5 bases). Matching the DNA end better, TRBJ2-7 makes the J call doubtful. Germline CDR1 reads SGHTA; CDR2 reads FQGNSA. The CDR3 spans 13 residues.

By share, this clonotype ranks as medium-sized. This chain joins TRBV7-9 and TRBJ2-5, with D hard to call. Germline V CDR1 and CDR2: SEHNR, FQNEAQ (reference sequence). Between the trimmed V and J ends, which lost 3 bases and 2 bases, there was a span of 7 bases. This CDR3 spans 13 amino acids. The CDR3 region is CASSFVQQETQYF. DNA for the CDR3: TGTGCCAGCAGCTTCGTGCAGCAAGAGACCCAGTACTTC.

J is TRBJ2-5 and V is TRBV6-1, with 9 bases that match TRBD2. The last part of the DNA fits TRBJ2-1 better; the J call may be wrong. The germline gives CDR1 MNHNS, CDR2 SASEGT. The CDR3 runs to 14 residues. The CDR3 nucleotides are TGTGCCAGCAGCGGGGCGGGGGGGACCTACGAGCAGTTCTTC. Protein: CASSGAGGTYEQFF.

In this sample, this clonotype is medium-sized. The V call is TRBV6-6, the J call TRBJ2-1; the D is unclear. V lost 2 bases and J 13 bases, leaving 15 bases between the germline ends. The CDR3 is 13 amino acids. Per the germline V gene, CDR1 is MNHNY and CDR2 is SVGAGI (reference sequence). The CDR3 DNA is TGTGCCAGCAGTTACGACACTCTCGAGACCCAGTTCTTC. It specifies CASSYDTLETQFF.

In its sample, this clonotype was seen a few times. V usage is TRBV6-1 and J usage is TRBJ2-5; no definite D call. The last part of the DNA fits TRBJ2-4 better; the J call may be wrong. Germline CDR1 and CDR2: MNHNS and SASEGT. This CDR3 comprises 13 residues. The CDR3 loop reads CASSAGPLNIQYF. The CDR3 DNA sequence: TGTGCCAGCAGTGCGGGCCCGCTAAACATTCAGTACTTC.

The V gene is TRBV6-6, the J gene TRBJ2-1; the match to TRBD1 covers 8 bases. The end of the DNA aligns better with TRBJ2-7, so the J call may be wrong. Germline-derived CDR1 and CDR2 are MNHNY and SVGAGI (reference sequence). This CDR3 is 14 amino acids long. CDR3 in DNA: TGTGCCAGCAGACGGGACAGGAGGGCCCACGAGCAGTACTTC. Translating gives CASRRDRRAHEQYF.

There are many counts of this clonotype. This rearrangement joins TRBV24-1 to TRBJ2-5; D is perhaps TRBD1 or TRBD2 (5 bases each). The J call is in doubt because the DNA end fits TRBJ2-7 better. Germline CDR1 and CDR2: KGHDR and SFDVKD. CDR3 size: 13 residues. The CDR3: CATSEVGGGEQYF. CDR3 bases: TGTGCCACCAGTGAAGTCGGTGGGGGCGAGCAGTACTTC.

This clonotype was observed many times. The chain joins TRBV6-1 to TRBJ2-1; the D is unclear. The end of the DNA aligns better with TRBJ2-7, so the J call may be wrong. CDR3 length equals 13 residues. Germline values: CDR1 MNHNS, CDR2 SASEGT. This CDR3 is CASSVPIPNEQYF. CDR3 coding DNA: TGTGCCAGCAGTGTCCCGATACCCAATGAGCAGTACTTC.

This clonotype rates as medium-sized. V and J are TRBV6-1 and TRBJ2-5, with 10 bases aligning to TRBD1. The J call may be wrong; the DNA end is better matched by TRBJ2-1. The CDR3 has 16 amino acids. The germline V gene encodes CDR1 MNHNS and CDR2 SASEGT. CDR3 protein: CASSEAQTGGQETQFF. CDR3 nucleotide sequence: TGTGCCAGCAGTGAAGCCCAGACAGGGGGCCAAGAGACCCAGTTCTTC.

This CDR3 reads CASSLAAMETQYF. The CDR3 region has the DNA TGTGCCAGCAGCTTAGCGGCTATGGAGACCCAGTACTTC. This chain joins TRBV7-2 and TRBJ2-3; D call uncertain. TRBJ2-5 matches the DNA end more closely, so the J call is doubtful. In germline, CDR1 is SGHTA, CDR2 FQGNSA. CDR3 length: 13 amino acids.

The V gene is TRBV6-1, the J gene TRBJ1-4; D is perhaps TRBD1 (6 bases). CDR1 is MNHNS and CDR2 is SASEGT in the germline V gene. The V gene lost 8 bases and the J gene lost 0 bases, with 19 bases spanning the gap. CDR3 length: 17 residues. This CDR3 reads CASQDRPLIATNEKLFF. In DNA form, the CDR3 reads TGTGCCAGCCAAGACAGGCCTTTAATTGCAACTAATGAAAAACTGTTTTTT.

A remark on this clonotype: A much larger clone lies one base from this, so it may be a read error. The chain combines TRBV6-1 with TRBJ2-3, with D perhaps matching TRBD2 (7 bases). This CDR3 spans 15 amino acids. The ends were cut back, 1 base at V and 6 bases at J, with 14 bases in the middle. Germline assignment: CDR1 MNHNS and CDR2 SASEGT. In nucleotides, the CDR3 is TGTGCCAGCAGTGAAGGGGGAGGGGGTAGGGATACGCAGTATTTT. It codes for CASSEGGGGRDTQYF.

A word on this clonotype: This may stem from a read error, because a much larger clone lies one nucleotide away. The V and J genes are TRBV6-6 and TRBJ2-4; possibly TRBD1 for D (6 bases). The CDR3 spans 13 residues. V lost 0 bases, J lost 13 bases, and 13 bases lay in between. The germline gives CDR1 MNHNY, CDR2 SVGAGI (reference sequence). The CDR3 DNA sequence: TGTGCCAGCAGTTACTCCCAGGGGCTTGAGCAGTACTTC. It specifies CASSYSQGLEQYF.

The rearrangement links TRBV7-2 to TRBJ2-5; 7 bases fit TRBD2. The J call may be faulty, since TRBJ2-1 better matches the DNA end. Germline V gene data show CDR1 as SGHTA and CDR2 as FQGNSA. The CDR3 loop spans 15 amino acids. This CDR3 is CASSLRGLGENEQFF. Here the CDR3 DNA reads TGTGCCAGCAGCTTACGAGGACTAGGGGAGAATGAGCAGTTCTTC.

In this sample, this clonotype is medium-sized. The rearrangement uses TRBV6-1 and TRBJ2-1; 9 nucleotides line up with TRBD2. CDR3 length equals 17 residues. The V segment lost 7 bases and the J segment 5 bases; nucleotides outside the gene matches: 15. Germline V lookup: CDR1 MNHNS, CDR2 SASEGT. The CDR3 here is CASTSFYSGSPNNEQFF. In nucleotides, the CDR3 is TGTGCCAGCACAAGTTTTTATAGCGGGAGTCCGAACAATGAGCAGTTCTTC.

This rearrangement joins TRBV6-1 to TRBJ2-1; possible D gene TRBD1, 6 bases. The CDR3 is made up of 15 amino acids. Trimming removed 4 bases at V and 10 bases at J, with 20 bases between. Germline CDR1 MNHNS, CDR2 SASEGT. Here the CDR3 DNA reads TGTGCCAGCAGTGCCGGACAGTCGTTTTCCTACGAGCAGTTCTTC. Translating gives CASSAGQSFSYEQFF.